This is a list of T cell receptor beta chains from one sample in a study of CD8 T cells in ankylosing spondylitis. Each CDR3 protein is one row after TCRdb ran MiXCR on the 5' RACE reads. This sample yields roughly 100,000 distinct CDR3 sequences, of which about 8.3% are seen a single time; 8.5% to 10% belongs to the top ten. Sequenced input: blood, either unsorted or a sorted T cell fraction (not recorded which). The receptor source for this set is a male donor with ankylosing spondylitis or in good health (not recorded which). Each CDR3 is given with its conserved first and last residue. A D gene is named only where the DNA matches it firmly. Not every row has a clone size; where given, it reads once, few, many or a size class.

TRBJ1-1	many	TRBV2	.	CASSEAKNTEAFF	TGTGCCAGCAGTGAAGCGAAGAACACTGAAGCTTTCTTT
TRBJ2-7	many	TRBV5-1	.	CASSSGSYEQYF	TGCGCCAGCAGCTCTGGGTCCTACGAGCAGTACTTC
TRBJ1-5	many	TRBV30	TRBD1	CAWSRDRDQPQHF	TGTGCCTGGAGTCGGGACAGAGATCAGCCCCAGCATTTT
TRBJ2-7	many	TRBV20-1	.	CSARSVYEQYF	TGCAGTGCTAGATCCGTTTACGAGCAGTACTTC
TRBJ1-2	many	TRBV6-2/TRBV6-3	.	CASSPLRGGGNYGYTF	TGTGCCAGCAGTCCCCTTAGAGGCGGGGGTAACTATGGCTACACCTTC
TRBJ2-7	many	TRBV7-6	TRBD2	CASSLKATSGGVSTYEQYF	TGTGCCAGCAGCTTAAAGGCCACTAGCGGGGGAGTCTCTACCTACGAGCAGTACTTC
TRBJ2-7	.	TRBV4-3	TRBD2	CASSPGLVGVSYEQYF	TGCGCCAGCAGCCCAGGACTAGTTGGAGTATCGTACGAGCAGTACTTC
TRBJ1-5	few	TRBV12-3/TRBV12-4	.	CATRPPGTASNQPQHF	TGTGCCACACGCCCCCCCGGGACGGCTAGCAATCAGCCCCAGCATTTT
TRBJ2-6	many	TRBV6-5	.	CASSFYAGSGANVLTF	TGTGCCAGCAGTTTTTACGCAGGGTCTGGGGCCAACGTCCTGACTTTC
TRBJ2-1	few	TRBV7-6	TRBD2	CASSRSGLIRGDNEQFF	TGTGCCAGCAGCCGATCGGGACTTATCCGGGGGGACAATGAGCAGTTCTTC
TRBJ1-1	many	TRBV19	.	CASSITRAYTEAFF	TGTGCCAGTAGTATTACCAGGGCCTACACTGAAGCTTTCTTT
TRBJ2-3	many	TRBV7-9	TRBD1	CASRRDSDTQYF	TGTGCCAGCAGGAGGGACAGCGATACGCAGTATTTT
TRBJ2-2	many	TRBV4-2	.	CASSQEAGTNTGELFF	TGTGCCAGCAGCCAAGAAGCAGGGACGAACACCGGGGAGCTGTTTTTT
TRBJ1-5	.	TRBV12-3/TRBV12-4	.	CASSLNGGQPQHF	TGTGCCAGCAGTTTAAATGGGGGTCAGCCCCAGCATTTT
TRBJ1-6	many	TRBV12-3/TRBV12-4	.	CASSSVPGSPLHF	TGTGCCAGCAGTTCCGTCCCCGGATCACCCCTCCACTTT
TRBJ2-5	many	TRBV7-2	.	CASSLVVQETQYF	TGTGCCAGCAGCTTAGTTGTACAAGAGACCCAGTACTTC
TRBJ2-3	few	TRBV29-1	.	CSVGWIGDTQYF	TGCAGCGTTGGGTGGATTGGCGATACGCAGTATTTT
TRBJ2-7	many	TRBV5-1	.	CASSLAVLGEQYF	TGCGCCAGCAGCTTGGCCGTCCTAGGGGAGCAGTACTTC
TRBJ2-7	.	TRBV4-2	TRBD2	CASSQGTSGSTYEQYF	TGTGCCAGCAGCCAAGGGACTAGCGGGTCGACCTACGAGCAGTACTTC
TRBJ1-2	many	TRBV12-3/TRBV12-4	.	CASSFGPGSDPYGYTF	TGTGCCAGCAGTTTTGGGCCAGGTTCAGACCCCTATGGCTACACCTTC
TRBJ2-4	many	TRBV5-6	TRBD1	CASNDRGLLAKNIQYF	TGTGCCAGCAACGACAGGGGCCTGCTAGCCAAAAACATTCAGTACTTC
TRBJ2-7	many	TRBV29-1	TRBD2	CSVEDALSGGSYEQYF	TGCAGCGTTGAAGACGCCCTTAGCGGGGGCTCCTACGAGCAGTACTTC
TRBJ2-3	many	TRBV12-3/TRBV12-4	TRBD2	CASSYQMTSGFTDTQYF	TGTGCCAGCAGTTACCAGATGACTAGCGGATTCACAGATACGCAGTATTTT
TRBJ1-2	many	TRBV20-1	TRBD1	CSAAGQGDKIGYTF	TGCAGTGCGGCCGGACAGGGGGACAAGATTGGCTACACCTTC
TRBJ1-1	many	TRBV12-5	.	CASSQRDTEAFF	TGTGCTAGTAGTCAAAGGGACACTGAAGCTTTCTTT
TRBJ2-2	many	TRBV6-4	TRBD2	CASSDLAGPNTGELFF	TGTGCCAGCAGTGACCTAGCGGGGCCGAACACCGGGGAGCTGTTTTTT
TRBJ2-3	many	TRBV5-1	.	CASSLATSKATQYF	TGCGCCAGCAGCTTGGCCACGTCCAAGGCTACGCAGTATTTT
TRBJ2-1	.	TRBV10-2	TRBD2	CTSTQGISGGIYSEQFF	TGCACCAGCACCCAAGGGATTAGCGGGGGGATCTACAGTGAGCAGTTCTTC
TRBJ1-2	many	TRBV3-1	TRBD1	CASSDWTGSGYTF	TGTGCCAGCAGCGATTGGACAGGGAGCGGCTACACCTTC
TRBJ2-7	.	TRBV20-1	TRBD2	CSARREASYEQYF	TGCAGTGCTAGACGGGAGGCTTCCTACGAGCAGTACTTC
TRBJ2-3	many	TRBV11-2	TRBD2	CASSSGLAGGNTQYF	TGTGCCAGCAGCTCAGGACTAGCGGGAGGGAATACGCAGTATTTT
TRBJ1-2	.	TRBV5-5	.	CASSLGQNGYTF	TGTGCCAGCAGCTTGGGGCAGAATGGCTACACCTTC
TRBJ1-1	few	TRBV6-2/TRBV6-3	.	CASSGLEMNTEAFF	TGTGCCAGCAGCGGACTGGAAATGAACACTGAAGCTTTCTTT
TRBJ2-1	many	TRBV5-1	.	CASSLGRGFSGNEQFF	TGCGCCAGCAGCTTGGGAAGGGGGTTTTCCGGTAATGAGCAGTTCTTC
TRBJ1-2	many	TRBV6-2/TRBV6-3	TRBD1	CASSPGQASYYGYTF	TGTGCCAGCAGTCCCGGACAGGCGTCTTACTATGGCTACACCTTC
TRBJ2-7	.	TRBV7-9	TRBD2	CASSPKAGGPSYEQYF	TGTGCCAGCAGCCCCAAAGCGGGAGGGCCGAGCTACGAGCAGTACTTC
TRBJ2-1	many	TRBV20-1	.	CSATVSEVPYNEQFF	TGCAGTGCTACCGTCTCCGAGGTTCCCTACAATGAGCAGTTCTTC
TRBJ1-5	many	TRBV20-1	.	CSARERVEQPQHF	TGCAGTGCTAGAGAAAGGGTTGAGCAGCCCCAGCATTTT